The 10 T cell receptor beta chains presented below share a single source sample, sequenced in a study of early T cells in non-severe SARS-CoV-2 infection. From the 5' RACE reads, TCRdb called clonotypes with MiXCR, one entry per CDR3 protein. The sample holds 65,000 to 95,000 distinct CDR3 sequences, about a sixth seen once. The source material was whole blood. These receptors originate from an adult who was a healthcare worker with PCR-confirmed SARS-CoV-2 infection or an uninfected control (not recorded which).

The rearrangement uses TRBV21-1 and TRBJ2-7. TRBV21-1 is assigned pseudogene status. CDR3 length: 13 residues. This CDR3 is CASRERWGYEQYF. The CDR3 DNA sequence: TGTGCCAGCAGGGAAAGGTGGGGCTACGAGCAGTACTTC.

This clonotype came up a few times. The rearrangement links TRBV27 to TRBJ1-3; TRBD1 might be the D (5 bases). The V end lost 6 bases, the J end lost 2 bases, and 14 bases lay between the germline ends. Germline CDR1 and CDR2: MNHEY and SMNVEV (reference sequence). The CDR3 sequence is 15 residues long. In nucleotides, the CDR3 is TGTGCCAGCAGCCCGCACCCGGGGGCTGGAAACACCATATATTTT. It yields the protein CASSPHPGAGNTIYF.

The V call is TRBV5-1, the J call TRBJ2-3; possibly TRBD1 for D (5 bases). V shed 2 bases and J shed 2 bases, with 9 bases lying between them. The length of the CDR3 is 14 residues. The V gene's germline CDR1 is SGHRS and CDR2 YFSETQ. Here the CDR3 DNA reads TGCGCCAGCAGCTTAGGGGTTATCACAGATACGCAGTATTTT. Translation: CASSLGVITDTQYF.

This clonotype turned up a few times. The rearrangement joins TRBV29-1 to TRBJ2-5; unclear D gene. Germline-derived CDR1 and CDR2 are SQVTM and ANQGSEA. This CDR3 comprises 12 residues. V was trimmed by 6 bases and J by 5 bases, leaving 13 bases between them. The CDR3 sequence: CSVSQSAETQYF. In DNA, the CDR3 is TGCAGCGTCTCCCAGTCGGCGGAGACCCAGTACTTC.

The chain carries TRBV6-5 and TRBJ2-3; D gene ambiguous. Per germline, CDR1 MNHEY and CDR2 SVGAGI. The CDR3 is made up of 18 amino acids. The V and J ends lost 5 bases and 0 bases respectively, with 21 bases between them. Here the CDR3 reads CASSPGRFLPLSTDTQYF. The CDR3 nucleotides are TGTGCCAGCAGTCCCGGACGGTTTTTACCCTTGAGCACAGATACGCAGTATTTT.

CDR3 loop: CASSSIWAQGTNTEAFF. CDR3 coding DNA: TGTGCCAGCAGTTCTATATGGGCACAGGGTACGAACACTGAAGCTTTCTTT. The chain couples TRBV6-9 to TRBJ1-1, with D tentatively TRBD1 (6 bases). Germline-derived CDR1 and CDR2 are MNHGY and SVAAGI. Trimming took 4 bases from V and 1 from J, leaving 19 bases between them. The CDR3 totals 17 residues.

The rearrangement uses TRBV6-5 and TRBJ2-3, with 8 bases matching TRBD2. CDR1 and CDR2 from the germline V gene are MNHEY and SVGAGI. V lost 4 bases and J lost 0; bases outside the gene matches: 3. The CDR3 runs 15 residues. CDR3 loop: CASSLLAASTDTQYF. In nucleotides, the CDR3 is TGTGCCAGCAGTTTACTAGCGGCGAGCACAGATACGCAGTATTTT.

The chain combines TRBV7-8 with TRBJ2-5, with D uncertain. This CDR3 has 14 amino acids. Germline values: CDR1 SGHVS, CDR2 FQNEAQ. Trimming took 5 bases from V and 4 from J, leaving 14 bases between them. CDR3 coding DNA: TGTGCCAGCAGCCTTTCGACTGACACAGAGACCCAGTACTTC. Residues: CASSLSTDTETQYF.

This clonotype has a handful of counts. The gene calls are TRBV15 and TRBJ1-5; TRBD1 is a possible D gene (5 bases). Germline loops: CDR1 LNHNV, CDR2 YYDKDF (reference sequence). V lost 4 bases, J lost 4 bases, and 17 bases lay in between. The CDR3 is made up of 16 amino acids. The CDR3 is CATSISPGTWNQPQHF. CDR3 nucleotides: TGTGCCACCAGCATATCCCCCGGGACGTGGAATCAGCCCCAGCATTTT.

The V and J genes are TRBV5-1 and TRBJ2-5; D remains ambiguous. V was shortened by 0 bases and J by 2 bases, with 8 bases between the two germline ends. Per germline, CDR1 SGHRS and CDR2 YFSETQ. This CDR3 contains 14 residues. CDR3 amino acids: CASSLVGAQETQYF. CDR3 bases: TGCGCCAGCAGCTTGGTTGGAGCACAAGAGACCCAGTACTTC.